This paragraph reports one TCR beta chain. No antigen is known for it. The data belong to a study of OX40 agonist ivuxolimab in advanced cancers. As for the study in general: Patients were treated with ivuxolimab, an agonistic anti-OX40 (CD134) antibody. Cohort: 80% to 90% men, mean age about 62, aged about 20 to 85. General study findings and limits: It was also the case that some nonresponders had low normalized T-cell clonal expansion.

Profiled with immunoSEQ multiplex PCR; TCRdb holds only in-frame clones, not every one. The sample includes some 71,000 clones, roughly 90% of them seen just once. CDR1 MNHEY and CDR2 SMNVEV come from the germline V gene (reference sequence). The CDR3 runs to 14 residues. The V gene end was trimmed by 5 bases and the J gene end by 2 bases; junction bases not matched to a gene: 5. The V call is TRBV27, the J call TRBJ2-5, with 7 bases aligning to TRBD1. Here the sequenced sample was CD4+ or CD8+ T cells sorted from blood, taken in a trial of the OX40 agonist ivuxolimab. This clonotype was obtained from an adult with an advanced solid tumor such as melanoma, head and neck, liver or kidney cancer. The CDR3 nucleotides read TGTGCCAGCAGTACGGGACAGAGACAAGAGACCCAGTACTTC. Protein: CASSTGQRQETQYF.